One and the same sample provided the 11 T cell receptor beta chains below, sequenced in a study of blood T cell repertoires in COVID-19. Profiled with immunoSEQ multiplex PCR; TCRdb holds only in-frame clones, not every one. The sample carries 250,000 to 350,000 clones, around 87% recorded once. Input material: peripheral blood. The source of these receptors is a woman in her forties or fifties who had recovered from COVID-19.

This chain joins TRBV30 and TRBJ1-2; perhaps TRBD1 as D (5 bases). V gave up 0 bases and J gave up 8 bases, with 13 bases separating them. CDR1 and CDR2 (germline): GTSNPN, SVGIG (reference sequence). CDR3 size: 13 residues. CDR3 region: CAWSVWQGSGYTF. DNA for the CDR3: TGTGCCTGGAGTGTCTGGCAGGGTAGCGGCTACACCTTC.

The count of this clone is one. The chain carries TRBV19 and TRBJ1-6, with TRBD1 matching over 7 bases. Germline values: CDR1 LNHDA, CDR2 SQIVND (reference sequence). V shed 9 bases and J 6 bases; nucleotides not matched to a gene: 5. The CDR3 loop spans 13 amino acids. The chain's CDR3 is CASNRDSNSPLHF. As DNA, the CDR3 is TGTGCCAGCAACCGGGACAGTAATTCACCCCTCCACTTT.

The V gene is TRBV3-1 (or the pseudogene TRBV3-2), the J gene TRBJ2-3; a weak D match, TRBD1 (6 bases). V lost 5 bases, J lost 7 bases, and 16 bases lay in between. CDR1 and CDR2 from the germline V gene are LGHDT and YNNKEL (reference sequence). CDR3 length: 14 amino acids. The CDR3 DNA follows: TGTGCCAGCAGCGCGCCGCTAGGGGGTAATACGCAGTATTTT. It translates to CASSAPLGGNTQYF.

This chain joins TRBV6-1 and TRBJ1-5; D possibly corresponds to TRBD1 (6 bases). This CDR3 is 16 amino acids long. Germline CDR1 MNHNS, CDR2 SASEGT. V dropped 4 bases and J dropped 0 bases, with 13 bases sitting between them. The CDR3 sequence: CASSGLQGYSNQPQHF. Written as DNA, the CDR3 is TGTGCCAGCAGTGGACTACAGGGATATAGCAATCAGCCCCAGCATTTT.

The CDR3 DNA follows: TGTGCCAGTCTCAGGTCTAAGCAGTTCTTC. Its translation is CASLRSKQFF. V and J are TRBV6-4 and TRBJ2-1, with unresolved D. In germline, CDR1 is MRHNA, CDR2 SNTAGT. This CDR3 spans 10 amino acids. Trimming removed 9 bases at V and 11 bases at J, with 11 bases between.

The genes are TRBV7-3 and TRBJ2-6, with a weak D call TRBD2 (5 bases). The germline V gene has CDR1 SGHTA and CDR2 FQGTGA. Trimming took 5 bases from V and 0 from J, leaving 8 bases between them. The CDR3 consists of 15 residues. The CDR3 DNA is TGTGCCAGCAGCACCGGGGTCTCTGGGGCCAACGTCCTGACTTTC. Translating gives CASSTGVSGANVLTF.

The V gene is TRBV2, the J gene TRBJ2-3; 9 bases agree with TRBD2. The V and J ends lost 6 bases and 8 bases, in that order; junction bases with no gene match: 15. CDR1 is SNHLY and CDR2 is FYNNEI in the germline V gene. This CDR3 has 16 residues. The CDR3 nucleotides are TGTGCCAGCAGGGCTAGCGGGGCTACCCGGGCGGGTACGCAGTATTTT. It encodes CASRASGATRAGTQYF.

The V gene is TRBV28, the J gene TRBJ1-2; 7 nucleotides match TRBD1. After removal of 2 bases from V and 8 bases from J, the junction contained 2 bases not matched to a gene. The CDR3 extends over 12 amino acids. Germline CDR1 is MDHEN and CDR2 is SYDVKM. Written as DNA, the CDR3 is TGTGCCAGCAGTTTAAGGACAGGAGGCTACACCTTC. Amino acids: CASSLRTGGYTF.

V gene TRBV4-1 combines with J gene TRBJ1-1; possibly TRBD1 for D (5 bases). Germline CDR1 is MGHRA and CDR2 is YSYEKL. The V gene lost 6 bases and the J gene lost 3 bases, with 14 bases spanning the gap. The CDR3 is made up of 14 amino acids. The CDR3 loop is CASRTPLGDTEAFF. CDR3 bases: TGCGCCAGCAGAACCCCTCTAGGGGACACTGAAGCTTTCTTT.

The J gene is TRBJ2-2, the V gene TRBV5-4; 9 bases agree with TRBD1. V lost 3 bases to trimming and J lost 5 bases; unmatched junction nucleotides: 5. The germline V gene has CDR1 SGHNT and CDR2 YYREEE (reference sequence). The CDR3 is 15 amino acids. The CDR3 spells CASSSTGGATGELFF. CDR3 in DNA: TGTGCCAGCAGCTCAACAGGGGGCGCGACCGGGGAGCTGTTTTTT.

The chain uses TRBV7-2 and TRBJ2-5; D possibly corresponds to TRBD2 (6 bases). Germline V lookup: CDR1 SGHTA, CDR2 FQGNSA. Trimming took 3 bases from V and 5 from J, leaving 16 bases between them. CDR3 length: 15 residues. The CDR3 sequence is CASSFVIGRGETQYF. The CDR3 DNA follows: TGTGCCAGCAGCTTTGTCATTGGGCGGGGTGAGACCCAGTACTTC.